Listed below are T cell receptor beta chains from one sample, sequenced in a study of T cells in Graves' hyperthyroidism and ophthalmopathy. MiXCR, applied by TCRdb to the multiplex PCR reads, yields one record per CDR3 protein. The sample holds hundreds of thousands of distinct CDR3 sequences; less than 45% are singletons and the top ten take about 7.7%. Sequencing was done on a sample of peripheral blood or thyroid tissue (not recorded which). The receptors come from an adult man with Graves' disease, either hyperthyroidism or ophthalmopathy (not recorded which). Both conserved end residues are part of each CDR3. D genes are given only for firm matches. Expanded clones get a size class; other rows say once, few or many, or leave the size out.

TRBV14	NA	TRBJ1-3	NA	TGTGCCAGCAGCCGACCTGGACGGTTCTCTGGAAGCACCATATATTTT	CASSRPGRFSGSTIYF
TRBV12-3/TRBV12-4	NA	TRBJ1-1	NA	TGTGCCAGCGCCCTATTTTATCGGGGCCAGATGAACACTGAAGCTTTCTTT	CASALFYRGQMNTEAFF
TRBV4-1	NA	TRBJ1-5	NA	TGCGCCAGCAGCCAAGGTGGGCAGGAGCCCCAGCATTTT	CASSQGGQEPQHF
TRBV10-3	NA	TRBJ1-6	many	TGTGCCATCAGTGATACAGCTGATAATTCACCCCTCCACTTT	CAISDTADNSPLHF
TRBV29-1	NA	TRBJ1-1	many	TGCAGCGTTGCCGGGAGATTTACTGAAGCTTTCTTT	CSVAGRFTEAFF
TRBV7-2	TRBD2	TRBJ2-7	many	TGTGCCAGCAGCTTTGGAAGCGGGAGTCGGTACGAGCAGTACTTC	CASSFGSGSRYEQYF
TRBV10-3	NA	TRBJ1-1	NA	TGTGCCATCGCCCTGGGTGGCCCCACTGAAGCTTTCTTT	CAIALGGPTEAFF
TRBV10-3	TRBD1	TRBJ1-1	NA	TGTGCCATCAGTGACCAAGGGACAGGGCTTCGCACTGAAGCTTTCTTT	CAISDQGTGLRTEAFF
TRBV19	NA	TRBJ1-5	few	TGTGCCAGTAGGATGGGGACAAGGGATGGCAATCAGCCCCAGCATTTT	CASRMGTRDGNQPQHF
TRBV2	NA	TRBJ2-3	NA	TGTGCCAGCAGTGAGGGGGGGCGGGGGAACACAGATACGCAGTATTTT	CASSEGGRGNTDTQYF
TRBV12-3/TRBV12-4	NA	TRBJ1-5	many	TGTGCCAGCAGTGGCGGTCATAGCAATCAGCCCCAGCATTTT	CASSGGHSNQPQHF
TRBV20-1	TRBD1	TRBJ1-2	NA	TGCAGTGCTAGAGCCGGGACAGGGGATGGCTACACCTTC	CSARAGTGDGYTF
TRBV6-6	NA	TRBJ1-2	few	TGTGCCAGCAGGGTTTCTAACTATGGCTACACCTTC	CASRVSNYGYTF
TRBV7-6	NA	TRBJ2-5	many	TGTGCCAGCAGCTTTACGGGCCAAGAGACCCAGTACTTC	CASSFTGQETQYF
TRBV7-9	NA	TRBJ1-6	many	TGTGCCAGCAAGGACAGAGATAATTCACCCCTCCACTTT	CASKDRDNSPLHF
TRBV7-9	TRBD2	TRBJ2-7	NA	TGTGCCAGCAGCTTAGGGGTTAGCGGGCACGAGCAGTACTTC	CASSLGVSGHEQYF
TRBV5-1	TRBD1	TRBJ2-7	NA	TGCGCCAGCAGCGGGACAGGGGGCTGGGACGAGCAGTACTTC	CASSGTGGWDEQYF
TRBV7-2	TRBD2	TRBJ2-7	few	TGTGCCAGCAGCTTGGAGGGACTAGCGGCTACCTACGAGCAGTACTTC	CASSLEGLAATYEQYF
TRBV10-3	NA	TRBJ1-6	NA	TGTGCCAGCAGTGAACTGTCTGTAAATTCACCCTTCCACTTT	CASSELSVNSPFHF
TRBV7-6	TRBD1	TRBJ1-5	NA	TGTGCCAGCAGCCCATTGGGGACAGGGGAGGACAATCAGCCCCAGCATTTT	CASSPLGTGEDNQPQHF
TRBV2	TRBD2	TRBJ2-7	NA	TGTGCCAGCAGCGGACTAGCGGGGGCCTACGAGCAGTACTTC	CASSGLAGAYEQYF
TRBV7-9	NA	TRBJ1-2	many	TGTGCCAGCAGCTACGGAGGGAACTATGGCTACACCTTC	CASSYGGNYGYTF
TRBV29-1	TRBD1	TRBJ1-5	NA	TGCAGCGTCGCAAACAGGGGCAACAATCAGCCCCAGCATTTT	CSVANRGNNQPQHF
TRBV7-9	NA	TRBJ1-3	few	TGTGCCAGCAGCTTCCCACCGTTATCCGGACAGATCTCTGGAAACACCATATATTTT	CASSFPPLSGQISGNTIYF
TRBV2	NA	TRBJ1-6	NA	TGTGCCAGCAGTGCTATACAGGACGGGTTAGGCAATTCACCCCTCCACTTT	CASSAIQDGLGNSPLHF
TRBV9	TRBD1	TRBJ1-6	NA	TGTGCCAGCAGCCAGGGGGGTTTAGTCAATTCACCCCTCCACTTT	CASSQGGLVNSPLHF